This TCR beta chain came from a study of shared clonotypes between healthy human individuals. Study-level background: The study used three CD4 naive, three CD4 memory, two CD8 naive and one CD8 memory plate per donor. Study findings and constraints: An anticipated effect of sequencing depth on clonotype sharing among donors was recognized.

Trimming removed 8 bases from V and 0 bases from J, with 14 bases in between. CDR3 length: 15 residues. In germline, CDR1 is LNHNV, CDR2 YYDKDF (reference sequence). Donation came from healthy HIV-negative adults that had no recent acute infections or vaccinations. At deep level, the assay was performed. Only in-frame clones appear in the TCRdb table, and some are missing; sequencing was by immunoSEQ multiplex PCR. The profile shows over a million clones, roughly 96% of them singletons. Comment on this clone: Its cognate antigen is unknown.

The sample was naive CD4+ T cells sorted from blood. Indicated subset: CD45RA+ positively selected. The chain has TRBV15 and TRBJ2-1; perhaps D is TRBD1 or TRBD2 (7 bases each). The sequence came from a man aged 25 to 45 in good health. CDR3 residues: CATQGGANSYNEQFF. The CDR3 DNA reads TGTGCCACCCAGGGGGGGGCTAACTCCTACAATGAGCAGTTCTTC.